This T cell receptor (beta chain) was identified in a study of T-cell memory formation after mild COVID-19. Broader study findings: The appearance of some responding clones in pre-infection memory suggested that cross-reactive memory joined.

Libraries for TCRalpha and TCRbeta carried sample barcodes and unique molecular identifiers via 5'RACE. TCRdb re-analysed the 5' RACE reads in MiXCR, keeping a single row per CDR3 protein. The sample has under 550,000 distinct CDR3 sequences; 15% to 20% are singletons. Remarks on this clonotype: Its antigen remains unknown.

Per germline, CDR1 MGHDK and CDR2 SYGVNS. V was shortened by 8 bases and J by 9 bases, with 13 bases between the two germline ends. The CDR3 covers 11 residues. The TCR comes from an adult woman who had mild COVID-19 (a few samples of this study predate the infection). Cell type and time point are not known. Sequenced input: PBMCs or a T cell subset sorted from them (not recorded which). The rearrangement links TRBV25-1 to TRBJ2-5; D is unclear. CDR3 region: CASSNLLAQYF. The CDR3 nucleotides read TGTGCCAGCTCCAACCTTTTGGCCCAGTACTTC.